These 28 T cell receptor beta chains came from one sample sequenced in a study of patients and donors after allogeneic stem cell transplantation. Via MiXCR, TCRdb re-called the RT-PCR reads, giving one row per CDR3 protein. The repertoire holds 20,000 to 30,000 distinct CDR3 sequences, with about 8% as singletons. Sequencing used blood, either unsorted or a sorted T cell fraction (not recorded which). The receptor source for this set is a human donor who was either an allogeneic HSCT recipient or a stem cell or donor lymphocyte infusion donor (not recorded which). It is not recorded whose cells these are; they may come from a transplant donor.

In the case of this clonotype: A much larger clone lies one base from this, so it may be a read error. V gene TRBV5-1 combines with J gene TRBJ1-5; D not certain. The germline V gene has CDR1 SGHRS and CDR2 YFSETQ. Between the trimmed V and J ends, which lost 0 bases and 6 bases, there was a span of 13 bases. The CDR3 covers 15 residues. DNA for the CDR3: TGCGCCAGCAGCTTGGCCGGGAATTCGGGTCAGCCCCAGCATTTT. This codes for CASSLAGNSGQPQHF.

CDR3 nucleotides: TGCAGTGCGGGAAATCACAGGACAGCCTCCTACGAGCAGTACTTC. This translates into CSAGNHRTASYEQYF. The rearrangement joins TRBV20-1 to TRBJ2-7, with a weak D call TRBD1 (6 bases). Germline CDR1 and CDR2: DFQATT and SNEGSKA (reference sequence). CDR3 length equals 15 residues. The V end was cut by 6 bases, the J end by 0 bases, with 18 bases between.

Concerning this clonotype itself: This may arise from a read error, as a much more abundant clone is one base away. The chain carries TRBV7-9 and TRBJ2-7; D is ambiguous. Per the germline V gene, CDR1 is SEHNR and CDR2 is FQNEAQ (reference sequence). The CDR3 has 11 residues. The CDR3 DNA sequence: TGTGCCAGCGGCTTAGGCTACGAGCAGTACTTC. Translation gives CASGLGYEQYF.

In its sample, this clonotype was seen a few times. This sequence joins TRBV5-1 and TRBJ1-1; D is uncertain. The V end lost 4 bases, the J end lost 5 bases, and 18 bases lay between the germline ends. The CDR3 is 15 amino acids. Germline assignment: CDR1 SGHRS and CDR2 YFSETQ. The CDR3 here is CASSHPRGLGTEAFF. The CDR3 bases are TGCGCCAGCAGCCACCCCCGGGGTTTGGGGACTGAAGCTTTCTTT.

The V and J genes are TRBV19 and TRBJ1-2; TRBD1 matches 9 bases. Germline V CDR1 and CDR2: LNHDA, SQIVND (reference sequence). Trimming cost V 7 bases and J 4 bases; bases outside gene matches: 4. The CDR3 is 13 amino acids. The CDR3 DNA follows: TGTGCCAGTATCCCGGGACAGGGCTATGGCTACACCTTC. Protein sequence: CASIPGQGYGYTF. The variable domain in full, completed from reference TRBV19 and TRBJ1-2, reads DGGITQSPKYLFRKEGQNVTLSCEQNLNHDAMYWYRQDPGQGLRLIYYSQIVNDFQKGDIAEGYSVSREKKESFPLTVTSAQKNPTAFYLCASIPGQGYGYTFGSGTRLTVV.

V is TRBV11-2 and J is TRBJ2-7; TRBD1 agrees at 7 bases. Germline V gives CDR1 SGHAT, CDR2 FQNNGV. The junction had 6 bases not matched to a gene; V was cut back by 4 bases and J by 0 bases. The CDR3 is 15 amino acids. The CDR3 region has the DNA TGTGCCAGCAGCTCTAGGGGGCGCACCTCCTACGAGCAGTACTTC. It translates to CASSSRGRTSYEQYF.

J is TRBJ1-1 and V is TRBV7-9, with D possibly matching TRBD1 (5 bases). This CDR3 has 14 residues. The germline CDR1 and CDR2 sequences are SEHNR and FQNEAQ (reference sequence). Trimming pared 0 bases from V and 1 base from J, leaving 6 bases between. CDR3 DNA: TGTGCCAGCAGCTTAGCCGGGACGAACACTGAAGCTTTCTTT. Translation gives CASSLAGTNTEAFF.

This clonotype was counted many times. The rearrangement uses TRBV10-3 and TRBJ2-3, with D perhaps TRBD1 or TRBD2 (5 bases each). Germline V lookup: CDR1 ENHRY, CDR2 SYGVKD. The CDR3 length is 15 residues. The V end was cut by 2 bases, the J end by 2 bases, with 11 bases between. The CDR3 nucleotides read TGTGCCATCAGTGAGGGGGCCGGGAACACAGATACGCAGTATTTT. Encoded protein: CAISEGAGNTDTQYF.

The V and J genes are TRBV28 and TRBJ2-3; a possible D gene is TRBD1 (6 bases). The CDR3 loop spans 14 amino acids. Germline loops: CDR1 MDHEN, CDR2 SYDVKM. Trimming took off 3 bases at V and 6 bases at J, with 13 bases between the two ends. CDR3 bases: TGTGCCAGCAGTTTTATGGGGGCCGGGGATACGCAGTATTTT. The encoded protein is CASSFMGAGDTQYF.

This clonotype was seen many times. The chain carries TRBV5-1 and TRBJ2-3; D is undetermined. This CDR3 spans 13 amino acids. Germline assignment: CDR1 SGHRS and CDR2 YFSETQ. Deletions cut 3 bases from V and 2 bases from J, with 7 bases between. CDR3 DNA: TGCGCCAGCAGCTCCATGCCCACAGATACGCAGTATTTT. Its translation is CASSSMPTDTQYF.

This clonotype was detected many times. CDR3 protein: CASSVDGQGAYEQYF. The DNA for the CDR3 is TGTGCCAGCAGCGTAGACGGACAGGGGGCCTACGAGCAGTACTTC. This sequence joins TRBV9 and TRBJ2-7, with 10 nucleotides matching TRBD1. The junction had 2 bases not matched to a gene; V was cut back by 0 bases and J by 2 bases. There are 15 residues in the CDR3. Germline V lookup: CDR1 SGDLS, CDR2 YYNGEE.

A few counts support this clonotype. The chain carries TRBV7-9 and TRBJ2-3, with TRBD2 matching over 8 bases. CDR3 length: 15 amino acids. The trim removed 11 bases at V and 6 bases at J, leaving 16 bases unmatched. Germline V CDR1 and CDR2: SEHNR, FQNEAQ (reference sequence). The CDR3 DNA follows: TGTGCCGGCCGTCCTCGGGGGGGCGATACGGATACGCAGTATTTT. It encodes CAGRPRGGDTDTQYF.

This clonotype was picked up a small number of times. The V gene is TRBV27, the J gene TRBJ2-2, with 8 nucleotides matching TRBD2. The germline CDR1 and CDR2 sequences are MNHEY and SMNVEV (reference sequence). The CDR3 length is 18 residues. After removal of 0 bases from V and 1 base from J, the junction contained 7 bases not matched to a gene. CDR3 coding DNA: TGTGCCAGCAGTTTATCGATGGGGACTAGGAGGAACACCGGGGAGCTGTTTTTT. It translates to CASSLSMGTRRNTGELFF.

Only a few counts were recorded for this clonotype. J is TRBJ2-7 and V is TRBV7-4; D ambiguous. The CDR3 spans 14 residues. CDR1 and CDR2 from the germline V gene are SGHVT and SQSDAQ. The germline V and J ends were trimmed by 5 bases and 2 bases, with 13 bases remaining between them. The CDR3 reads CASSPTVNPYEQYF. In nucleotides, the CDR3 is TGTGCCAGCAGCCCTACAGTTAACCCCTACGAGCAGTACTTC.

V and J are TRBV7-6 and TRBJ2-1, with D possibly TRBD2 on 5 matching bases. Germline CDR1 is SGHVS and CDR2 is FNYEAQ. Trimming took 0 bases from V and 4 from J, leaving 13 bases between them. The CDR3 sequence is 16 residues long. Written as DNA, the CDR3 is TGTGCCAGCAGCTTAGCCTTGGCGGGCGGTTACAATGAGCAGTTCTTC. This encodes CASSLALAGGYNEQFF.

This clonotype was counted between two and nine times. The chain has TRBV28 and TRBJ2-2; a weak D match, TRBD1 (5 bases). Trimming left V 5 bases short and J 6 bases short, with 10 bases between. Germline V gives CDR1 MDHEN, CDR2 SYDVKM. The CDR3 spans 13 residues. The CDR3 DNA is TGTGCCAGCAGTCCAGGGCCCCCCGGGGAGCTGTTTTTT. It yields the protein CASSPGPPGELFF.

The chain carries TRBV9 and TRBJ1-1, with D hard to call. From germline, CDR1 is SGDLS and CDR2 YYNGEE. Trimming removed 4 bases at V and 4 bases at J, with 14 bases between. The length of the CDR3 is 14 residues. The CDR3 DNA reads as TGTGCCAGCAGCCCGTCGAGGTATACCACTGAAGCTTTCTTT. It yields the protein CASSPSRYTTEAFF.

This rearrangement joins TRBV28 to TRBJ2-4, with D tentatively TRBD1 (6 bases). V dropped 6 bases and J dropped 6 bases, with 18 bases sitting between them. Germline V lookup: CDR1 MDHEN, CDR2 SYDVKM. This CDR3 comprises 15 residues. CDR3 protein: CASRGTRGLGNIQYF. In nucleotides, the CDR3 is TGTGCCAGCAGGGGTACCAGGGGTCTTGGAAACATTCAGTACTTC.

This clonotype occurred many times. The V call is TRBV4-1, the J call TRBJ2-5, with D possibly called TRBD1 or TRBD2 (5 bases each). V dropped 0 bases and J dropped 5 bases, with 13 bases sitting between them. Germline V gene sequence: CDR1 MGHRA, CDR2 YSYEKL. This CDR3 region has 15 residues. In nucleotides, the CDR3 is TGCGCCAGCAGCCAAGATGACTTGAGGGGTGAGACCCAGTACTTC. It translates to CASSQDDLRGETQYF.

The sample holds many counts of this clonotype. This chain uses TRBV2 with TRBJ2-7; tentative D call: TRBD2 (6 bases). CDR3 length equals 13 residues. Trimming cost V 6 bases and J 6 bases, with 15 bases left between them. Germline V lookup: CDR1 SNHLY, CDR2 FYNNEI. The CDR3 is CASRLGLRGEQYF. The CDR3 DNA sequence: TGTGCCAGCAGACTGGGACTCAGAGGCGAGCAGTACTTC. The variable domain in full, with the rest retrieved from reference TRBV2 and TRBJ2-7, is EPEVTQTPSHQVTQMGQEVILRCVPISNHLYFYWYRQILGQKVEFLVSFYNNEISEKSEIFDDQFSVERPDGSNFTLKIRSTKLEDSAMYFCASRLGLRGEQYFGPGTRLTVT.

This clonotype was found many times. The CDR3 reads CASSADPSGRGRTGELFF. In DNA form, the CDR3 reads TGTGCCAGCAGCGCTGACCCTAGCGGGAGGGGAAGAACCGGGGAGCTGTTTTTT. The rearrangement uses TRBV7-6 and TRBJ2-2, with 12 bases aligning to TRBD2. Germline V gene data show CDR1 as SGHVS and CDR2 as FNYEAQ. This CDR3 contains 18 residues. V dropped 5 bases and J dropped 5; count of bases not matched to a gene: 12.

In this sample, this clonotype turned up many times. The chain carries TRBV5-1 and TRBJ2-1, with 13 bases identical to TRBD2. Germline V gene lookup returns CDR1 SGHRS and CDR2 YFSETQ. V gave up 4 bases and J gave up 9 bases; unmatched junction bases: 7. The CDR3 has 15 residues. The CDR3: CASSDGLAGVGEQFF. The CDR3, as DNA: TGCGCCAGCAGCGACGGACTAGCGGGAGTAGGTGAGCAGTTCTTC.

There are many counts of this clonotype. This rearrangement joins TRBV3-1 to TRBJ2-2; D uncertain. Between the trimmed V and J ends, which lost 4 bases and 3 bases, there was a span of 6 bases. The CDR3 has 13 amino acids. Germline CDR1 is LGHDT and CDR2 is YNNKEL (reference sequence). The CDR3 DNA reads TGTGCCAGCAGCCCTCGATACACCGGGGAGCTGTTTTTT. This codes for CASSPRYTGELFF.

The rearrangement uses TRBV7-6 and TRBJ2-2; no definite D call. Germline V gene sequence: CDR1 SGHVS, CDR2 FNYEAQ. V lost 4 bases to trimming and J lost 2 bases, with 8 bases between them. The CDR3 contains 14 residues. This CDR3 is CASSSTANTGELFF. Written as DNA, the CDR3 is TGTGCCAGCAGCTCCACCGCAAACACCGGGGAGCTGTTTTTT.

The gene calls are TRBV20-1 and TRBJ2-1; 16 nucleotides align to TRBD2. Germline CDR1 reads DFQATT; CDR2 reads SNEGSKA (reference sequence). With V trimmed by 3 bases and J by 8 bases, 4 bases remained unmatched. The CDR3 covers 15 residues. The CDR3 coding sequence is TGCAGTGCTAGTCCGGGACTAGCGGGGGGGCATGAGCAGTTCTTC. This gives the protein CSASPGLAGGHEQFF.

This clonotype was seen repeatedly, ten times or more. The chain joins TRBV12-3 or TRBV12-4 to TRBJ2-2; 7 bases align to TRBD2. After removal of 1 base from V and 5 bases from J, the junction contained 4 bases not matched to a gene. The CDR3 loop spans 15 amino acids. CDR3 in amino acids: CASSLGRAGTGELFF. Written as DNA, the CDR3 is TGTGCCAGCAGTTTAGGCAGAGCGGGGACCGGGGAGCTGTTTTTT.

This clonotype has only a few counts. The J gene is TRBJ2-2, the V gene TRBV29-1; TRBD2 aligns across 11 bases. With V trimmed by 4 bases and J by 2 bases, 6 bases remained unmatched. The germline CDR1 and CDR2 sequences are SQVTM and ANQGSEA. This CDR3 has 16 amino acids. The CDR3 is CSVGFSGGGNTGELFF. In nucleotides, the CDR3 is TGCAGCGTTGGGTTTAGCGGGGGGGGTAACACCGGGGAGCTGTTTTTT.

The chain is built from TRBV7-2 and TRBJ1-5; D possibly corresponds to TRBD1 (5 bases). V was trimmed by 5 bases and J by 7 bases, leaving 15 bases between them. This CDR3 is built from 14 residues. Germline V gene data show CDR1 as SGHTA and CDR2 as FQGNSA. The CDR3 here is CASSSRVGHQPQHF. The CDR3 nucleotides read TGTGCCAGCAGCAGCAGAGTGGGGCACCAGCCCCAGCATTTT.